One T cell receptor beta chain is described in this entry. Its antigen is currently unknown. This entry comes from a study of regulatory T cells in long-lasting Graves disease. Study details: Antithyroid drugs had been taken by newly diagnosed Graves' patients for under 3 months. General study findings and limits: Persistent disease favored TRBV28, TRBJ1-2 and TRBJ2-5.

The time point is: newly diagnosed GD, antithyroid drugs for less than 3 months. Extracted RNA from PBMCs served as the source of the TCR library. CDR1 is DFQATT and CDR2 is SNEGSKA in the germline V gene (reference sequence). Trimming pared 6 bases from V and 6 bases from J, leaving 20 bases between. The CDR3 consists of 15 residues. Arm-PCR of CDR3 regions with iRepertoire HTBI primers generated TCR beta libraries. MiXCR, run by TCRdb on the multiplex PCR reads, gives a single entry per CDR3 protein. The sample contains around 460,000 distinct CDR3 sequences, 12% to 15% of which appear only once. These same records also appear under a second study, on T cells in Graves' hyperthyroidism and ophthalmopathy.

This chain links TRBV20-1 with TRBJ2-2; D remains ambiguous. This receptor was identified in a woman in her forties or fifties with Graves disease. Sequenced here: peripheral blood mononuclear cells (PBMCs), sampled at new diagnosis, from a patient treated with antithyroid drugs. CDR3 residues: CSALGTYPRPGELFF. The CDR3 DNA reads TGCAGTGCCCTAGGAACTTATCCCCGACCCGGGGAGCTGTTTTTT.